This entry lists 3 T cell receptor beta chains sequenced from one sample in a study of T cell repertoires in cytomegalovirus infection. In TCRdb, the reads were re-called with MiXCR into one record per CDR3 protein. The data hold more than 400,000 distinct CDR3 sequences, with roughly 29% observed a single time. Sequenced sample: PBMCs. These receptors all come from a human donor in good health (CMV status not recorded). Some clones in this sample may be carry-over from other donors' samples.

The gene calls are TRBV4-1 and TRBJ1-2; D call uncertain. The CDR3 totals 11 residues. From germline, CDR1 is MGHRA and CDR2 YSYEKL. The V end lost 3 bases, the J end lost 7 bases, and 6 bases lay between the germline ends. DNA for the CDR3: TGCGCCAGCAGCCAGTACGGTGGCTACACCTTC. Translated: CASSQYGGYTF.

This clonotype was seen many times. V and J are TRBV7-2 and TRBJ2-3, with unresolved D. The CDR3 extends over 14 amino acids. Germline V gene sequence: CDR1 SGHTA, CDR2 FQGNSA. V dropped 1 base and J dropped 4 bases, with 9 bases sitting between them. CDR3 bases: TGTGCCAGCAGCTTAGGCCCCGTCGCAGATACGCAGTATTTT. It specifies CASSLGPVADTQYF.

This clonotype came up a few times. V gene TRBV28 combines with J gene TRBJ1-4, with D possibly being TRBD1 (5 bases). Germline CDR1 reads MDHEN; CDR2 reads SYDVKM. This CDR3 is 11 amino acids long. V lost 6 bases to trimming and J lost 12 bases, with 11 bases between them. The CDR3 region is CASRWGTELFF. The DNA of the CDR3 is TGTGCCAGCAGATGGGGGACGGAACTGTTTTTT.